This T cell receptor beta chain is from a study of blood T cell repertoires in COVID-19. Overall study context: Sites in the United States, Italy and Spain provided acute and convalescent COVID-19 samples. In each case, the material was cDNA or gDNA derived from T cells, B-cell-depleted T cells, or PBMCs.

Authors' data handling: Estimates of nucleated cell counts were drawn from the amplification of reference gene primers. The repertoire was sequenced with immunoSEQ multiplex PCR; TCRdb's copy has only in-frame clones and lacks some. D and trimming come from the DNA, and the V and J calls and clone size come from that table. The sample records roughly 14,000 clones, roughly 80% being singletons. The receptor was isolated from an older woman with acute or convalescent COVID-19. Sequenced input: peripheral blood.

The CDR3 DNA is TGTGCCATCAGTGAACATCCGGGACTAGCCCCCGGGGAGCTGTTTTTT. Its protein product is CAISEHPGLAPGELFF. V is TRBV10-3 and J is TRBJ2-2; 9 bases line up with TRBD2. CDR1 is ENHRY and CDR2 is SYGVKD in the germline V gene. This CDR3 contains 16 residues. V shed 3 bases and J 6 bases; nucleotides not matched to a gene: 8.